The 9 T cell receptor beta chains in this list originate from one sample, sequenced in a study of T cells in Graves' hyperthyroidism and ophthalmopathy. Researchers amplified the TCR beta CDR3 regions from RNA transcripts. The TCR CDR3 first-round RT-PCR relied on the HTBI primer set. TCRdb used MiXCR to reprocess the multiplex PCR reads, holding one entry per CDR3 protein. The table shows 250,000 to 300,000 distinct CDR3 sequences, with roughly 19% occurring only once. The sample comprised blood. Receptors originate from a man aged 45-60 years with Graves' ophthalmopathy.

This clonotype has ten or more counts. The rearrangement links TRBV7-2 to TRBJ2-7; tentatively, D is TRBD2 (6 bases). Trimming removed 3 bases from V and 1 base from J, with 16 bases in between. The CDR3 runs to 16 residues. Per the germline V gene, CDR1 is SGHTA and CDR2 is FQGNSA. This chain's CDR3 is CASSFSLGTGSYEQYF. The CDR3 region has the DNA TGTGCCAGCAGCTTCTCCCTCGGGACTGGTTCCTACGAGCAGTACTTC. The whole variable domain, remainder taken from reference TRBV7-2 and TRBJ2-7, is GAGVSQSPSNKVTEKGKDVELRCDPISGHTALYWYRQSLGQGLEFLIYFQGNSAPDKSGLPSDRFSAERTGGSVSTLTIQRTQQEDSAVYLCASSFSLGTGSYEQYFGPGTRLTVT.

This clonotype was seen many times. The chain employs TRBV7-9 and TRBJ2-1; TRBD2 matches 14 bases. The V gene's germline CDR1 is SEHNR and CDR2 FQNEAQ (reference sequence). The ends lost 0 bases at V and 0 bases at J; junction bases unmatched: 1. CDR3 length: 18 amino acids. CDR3 loop: CASSLATSGRASYNEQFF. CDR3 nucleotides: TGTGCCAGCAGCTTAGCGACTAGCGGGAGGGCCTCCTACAATGAGCAGTTCTTC.

As regards this clonotype: A much larger clone differs by one base, so this may be a read error. The V call is TRBV9, the J call TRBJ1-2; TRBD1 matches at 8 bases. Germline V gene sequence: CDR1 SGDLS, CDR2 YYNGEE. This CDR3 region has 15 residues. The CDR3 DNA follows: TGTGCCAGCAGCGTAGGAACAGGGGGAATCTATGACTACACCTTC. Translated, it gives CASSVGTGGIYDYTF.

This clonotype was counted between two and nine times. The chain has TRBV24-1 and TRBJ2-1; 12 positions match TRBD2. The CDR3 consists of 16 residues. With V trimmed by 2 bases and J by 5 bases, 3 bases remained unmatched. Germline V gene data show CDR1 as KGHDR and CDR2 as SFDVKD. For the CDR3, the DNA is TGTGCCACCAGTGATTCTAGCGGGAGGGGGGACAATGAGCAGTTCTTC. Translating it yields CATSDSSGRGDNEQFF.

In this sample, this clonotype turned up many times. This chain connects TRBV6-1 to TRBJ2-3; 7 bases agree with TRBD1. Germline loops: CDR1 MNHNS, CDR2 SASEGT. Trimming at V came to 5 bases and at J to 3 bases, leaving 8 bases not matched to a gene. The CDR3 covers 15 residues. DNA for the CDR3: TGTGCCAGCAGTCGTACAGGGGTTGGTACAGATACGCAGTATTTT. It is translated as CASSRTGVGTDTQYF.

This clonotype showed up just a few times. A read error may explain this, as a much larger clone is one base away. The DNA for the CDR3 is TGCAGTGCTATTCTTCTGGCTAGCGGGTTGTACGTGCAGTACTTC. This gives the protein CSAILLASGLYVQYF. The chain carries TRBV20-1 and TRBJ2-7; 8 positions match TRBD2. The CDR3 covers 15 residues. Germline CDR1 and CDR2: DFQATT and SNEGSKA (reference sequence).

Concerning this clonotype itself: This may come from a read error, since a much larger clone is one base off. This CDR3 is CASKGGLAGSYEQYF. In DNA form, the CDR3 reads TGTGCCAGCAAGGGTGGACTAGCGGGGTCCTACGAGCAGTACTTC. The V call is TRBV2, the J call TRBJ2-7, with 12 nucleotides matching TRBD2. V lost 7 bases, J lost 1 base, and 5 bases stayed unmatched. The germline V gene encodes CDR1 SNHLY and CDR2 FYNNEI. This CDR3 has 15 residues.

About this clonotype itself: This may stem from a read error, because a much larger clone lies one nucleotide away. The J gene is TRBJ1-4, the V gene TRBV11-2, with D perhaps TRBD1 (6 bases). Germline values: CDR1 SGHAT, CDR2 FQNNGV. This CDR3 has 16 amino acids. Trimming pared 1 base from V and 3 bases from J, leaving 12 bases between. CDR3 residues: CASSLGRGEANEKLFF. DNA of the CDR3: TGTGCCAGCAGCTTAGGCAGGGGCGAGGCTAATGAAAAACTGTTTTTT. Full variable domain (outside the CDR3, taken from reference TRBV11-2 and TRBJ1-4): EAGVAQSPRYKIIEKRQSVAFWCNPISGHATLYWYQQILGQGPKLLIQFQNNGVVDDSQLPKDRFSAERLKGVDSTLKIQPAKLEDSAVYLCASSLGRGEANEKLFFGSGTQLSVL.

This clonotype showed up just a few times. The V and J genes are TRBV10-3 and TRBJ2-2; a possible D gene is TRBD1 (6 bases). Trimming removed 7 bases from V and 5 bases from J, with 8 bases in between. CDR1 is ENHRY, CDR2 SYGVKD, per germline. This CDR3 is 12 amino acids long. CDR3 residues: CAITTGTGELFF. In DNA, the CDR3 is TGTGCCATCACCACAGGGACCGGGGAGCTGTTTTTT.